The source of this TCR beta chain is a study of T cells in Graves' hyperthyroidism and ophthalmopathy. Study-level points and caveats: In validation, the model predicted ophthalmopathy. These predictions came a median roughly 6.5 months before onset.

Amplification of TCR beta CDR3 regions was performed using RNA transcripts as template. First-round RT-PCR targeting the TCR CDR3 was performed with the HTBI primer set. MiXCR, applied by TCRdb to the multiplex PCR reads, yields one record per CDR3 protein. The sample yields roughly 570,000 distinct CDR3 sequences, approximately 15% seen once. This clonotype was seen repeatedly, ten times or more. Its specificity is unknown. The CDR3 runs to 12 residues. V was pared by 5 bases and J by 6 bases, with 1 base of the junction left unmatched. Germline assignment: CDR1 SGHTA and CDR2 FQGTGA. Sequenced sample: blood. This chain joins TRBV7-3 and TRBJ2-1; 7 bases are shared with TRBD2. This clonotype originated in a woman under 40 with Graves' hyperthyroidism. The CDR3 DNA follows: TGTGCCAGCAGCGGGACTACCAATGAGCAGTTCTTC. It specifies CASSGTTNEQFF.